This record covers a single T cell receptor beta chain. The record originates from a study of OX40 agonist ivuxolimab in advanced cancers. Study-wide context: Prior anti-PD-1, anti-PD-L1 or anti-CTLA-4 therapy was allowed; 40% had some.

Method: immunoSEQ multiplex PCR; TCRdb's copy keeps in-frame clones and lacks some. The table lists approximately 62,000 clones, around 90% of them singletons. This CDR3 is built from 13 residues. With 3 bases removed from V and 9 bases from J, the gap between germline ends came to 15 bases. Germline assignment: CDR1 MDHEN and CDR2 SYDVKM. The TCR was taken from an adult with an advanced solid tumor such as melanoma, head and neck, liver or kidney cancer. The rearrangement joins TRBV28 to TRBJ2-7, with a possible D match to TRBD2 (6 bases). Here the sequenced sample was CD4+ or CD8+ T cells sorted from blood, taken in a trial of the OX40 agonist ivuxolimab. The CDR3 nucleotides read TGTGCCAGCAGTTTGCGGGGAATAGGAGGGCAGTACTTC. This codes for CASSLRGIGGQYF.